This T cell receptor (beta chain) emerged from a study of blood T cell repertoires in COVID-19 (dated by TCRdb to the early 2020s). About the full investigation: Samples from collaborators originated in the United States, Italy and Spain and spanned both the acute and convalescent phases of COVID-19. The prospective study material was composed of cDNA or gDNA derived from T cells, B-cell-depleted T cells, or PBMCs. Deeply sampled blood TCRbeta repertoires from subjects exposed to, actively infected with, or recovered from COVID-19 were included in the dataset. The repertoires were released in a freely available public database intended as a resource for research on the immune response to SARS-CoV-2. Samples came from the ongoing ImmuneRACE study (first 160 participants) plus 1,254 subjects from 6 global collaborators. Sample metadata almost always included a de-identified subject ID, COVID-19 status, age in years and sex. HLA class I and class II types, where available, came from metadata supplied by the sample provider rather than from assay-based typing.

Points the paper makes about the study in general: Clinical and demographic metadata were provided uncurated, with the amount varying by source and participant.

With respect to this clone: It lacks a known antigen. Nothing much larger sits one base from this clone, and base qualities are not available.

In the prospective study, participants were roughly 18 to 89 years old, resided in 20 to 30 geographic areas of the United States, and were enrolled through a virtual design. In the prospective study, participants were assigned to cohorts based on the clinical history participants reported in a screening survey and a study questionnaire. In the prospective study, mobile phlebotomists collected whole blood, serum and a nasopharyngeal or oropharyngeal swab from each participant. Additional blood draws and questionnaires over an approximately two-month period could optionally be provided by prospective study participants. Before DNA extraction, prospective study blood samples were shipped either frozen or at room temperature. TCRbeta CDR3 regions were amplified from genomic DNA by means of the immunoSEQ Assay, a bias-controlled multiplex PCR. Processing in the source paper ran as follows. Within the assay, amplification of reference gene primers was used to estimate how many nucleated cells each sample contained. Sequence reads were collapsed and filtered to measure the absolute abundance of every unique TCRbeta CDR3 rearrangement. For each sample, productive Simpson clonality was calculated as the square root of Simpson's diversity index across productive rearrangements. Not all clones reach the TCRdb copy of this immuneACCESS table, which keeps in-frame sequences only. Checked studies attribute under half of the gap to unresolved V genes and leave the rest unexplained. Clonal size and the V and J genes are those of that table, whereas D and trimming came from the DNA. The sample table records 200,000 to 300,000 clones; approximately 89% of these occur just once. The ten most abundant clones make up more than 1% of the sample.

The receptor comes from a woman aged 40 to 49 with acute COVID-19. Sequenced material: PBMCs or T cells enriched from blood (not recorded which).

The nucleotides are TGTGCCAGCAACAACCCAAGGAACACTGAAGCTTTCTTT. Its amino acids are CASNNPRNTEAFF. This chain joins TRBV28 to TRBJ1-1; confidence is insufficient to name the D gene. CDR1 and CDR2 are drawn from the germline V gene: MDHEN, SYDVKM. The junction carries 10 bases between V and J, which are trimmed by 7 bases and 1 base respectively. The CDR3 measures 13 amino acids from cysteine to phenylalanine. Only CDR3 DNA is held: 39 bases, read in frame from base 1.